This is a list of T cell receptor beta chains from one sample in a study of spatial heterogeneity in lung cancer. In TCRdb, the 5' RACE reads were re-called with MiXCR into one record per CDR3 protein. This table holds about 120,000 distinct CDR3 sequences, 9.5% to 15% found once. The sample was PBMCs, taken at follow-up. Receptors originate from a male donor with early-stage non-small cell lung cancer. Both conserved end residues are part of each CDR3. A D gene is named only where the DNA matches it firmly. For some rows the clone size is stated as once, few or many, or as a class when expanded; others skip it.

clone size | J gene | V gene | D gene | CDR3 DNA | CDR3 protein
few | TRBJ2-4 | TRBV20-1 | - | TGCAGTGCTAGAGTGAGGGGAGCCAAAAACATTCAGTACTTC | CSARVRGAKNIQYF
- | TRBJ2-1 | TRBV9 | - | TGTGCCAGCAGCGTAGAGGGGAACCGATACAATGAGCAGTTCTTC | CASSVEGNRYNEQFF
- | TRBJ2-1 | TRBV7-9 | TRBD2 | TGTGCCAGCAGCGTACTAGCGGGGGGGCCAGAGCAGTTCTTC | CASSVLAGGPEQFF
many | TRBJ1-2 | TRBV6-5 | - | TGTGCCAGCACCTCTGGTACAAGTTTGACCTTC | CASTSGTSLTF
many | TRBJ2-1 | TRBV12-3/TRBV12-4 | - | TGTGCCAGCAGTGGCCGGACCGTCGTCAATGAGCAGTTCTTC | CASSGRTVVNEQFF
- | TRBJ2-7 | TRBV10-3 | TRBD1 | TGTGCCATCAGTGTATGGGACAGGGTTGCCGACGAGCAGTACTTC | CAISVWDRVADEQYF
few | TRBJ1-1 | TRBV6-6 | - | TGTGCCAGCAGGCTACAAGGTCAGAACACTGAAGCTTTCTTT | CASRLQGQNTEAFF
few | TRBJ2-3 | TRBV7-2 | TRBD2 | TGTGCCAGCCGCCGACCTAGCGGGGGTAGCACAGATACGCAGTATTTT | CASRRPSGGSTDTQYF
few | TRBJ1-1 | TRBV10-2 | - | TGCGCCAGCAGTGATCCCTCTTACAGGGTTGAAGCTTTCTTT | CASSDPSYRVEAFF
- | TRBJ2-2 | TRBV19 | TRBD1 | TGTGCCAGTAGCGCACAGGGGGCATTGACCGGGGAGCTGTTTTTT | CASSAQGALTGELFF
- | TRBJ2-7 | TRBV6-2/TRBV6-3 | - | TGTGCCAGCAGGGAATGGGAGGGGGCTTACGAGCAGTACTTC | CASREWEGAYEQYF
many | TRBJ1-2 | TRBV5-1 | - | TGCGCCAGCAGCTCCCCGGGGAGAGAGGGCGGCTACACCTTC | CASSSPGREGGYTF
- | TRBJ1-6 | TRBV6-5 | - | TGTGCCAGCAGTTACTCGGCCAGAACTAATTCACCCCTCCACTTT | CASSYSARTNSPLHF
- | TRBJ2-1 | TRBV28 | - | TGTGCCAGCACCACGTCCAGGGGCTCCTACAATGAGCAGTTCTTC | CASTTSRGSYNEQFF
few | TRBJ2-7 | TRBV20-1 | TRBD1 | TGCAGAGAGAGGACAGGGGGCTGTCACGAGCAGTACTTC | CRERTGGCHEQYF
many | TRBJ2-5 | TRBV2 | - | TGTGCCAGCAGTGAACAGGGGCTGGGGTACTTC | CASSEQGLGYF
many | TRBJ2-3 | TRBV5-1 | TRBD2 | TGCGCCAGCAGCCCTATAGCGGGGGGCCTGAACAGCGTCACGCAGTATTTT | CASSPIAGGLNSVTQYF
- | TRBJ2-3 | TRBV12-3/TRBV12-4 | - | TGTGCCAGCAGCAGGGGGGGCGAGGGGCAGTATTTT | CASSRGGEGQYF
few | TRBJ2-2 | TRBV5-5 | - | TGTGCCAGCAGCTTCGCGGGACCGACGAACACCGGGGAGCTGTTTTTT | CASSFAGPTNTGELFF
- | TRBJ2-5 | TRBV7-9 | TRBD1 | TGTGCCAGCAGCTTAGGGGACAGGACCCAAGAGACCCAGTACTTC | CASSLGDRTQETQYF
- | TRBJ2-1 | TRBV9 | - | TGTGCCAGCGGACGGGGTTCCTACAATGGGCAGTTCTTC | CASGRGSYNGQFF
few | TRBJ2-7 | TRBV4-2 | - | TGTGCCAGCAGCCACCCGCGGACACCCTACGAGCAGTACTTC | CASSHPRTPYEQYF
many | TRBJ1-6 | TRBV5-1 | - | TGCGCCAGCAGCTTGGGGGGGCGGAATAATTCACCCCTCCACTTT | CASSLGGRNNSPLHF
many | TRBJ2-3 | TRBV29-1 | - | TGCAGCGTCGCGAAAGGGGGTACGAGCACAGATACGCAGTATTTT | CSVAKGGTSTDTQYF
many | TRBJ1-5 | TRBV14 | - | TGTGCCAGCAGCCAAGACTACAATCAGCCCCAGCATTTT | CASSQDYNQPQHF
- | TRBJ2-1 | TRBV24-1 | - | TGTGCCACCAGTGAACCCAGCGGTAGCTCCTACAATGAGCAGTTCTTC | CATSEPSGSSYNEQFF
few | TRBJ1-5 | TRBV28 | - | TGTGCCAGCAGTTTAGCCCGACGGGGCCCGCTTCGGAATCAGCCCCAGCATTTT | CASSLARRGPLRNQPQHF
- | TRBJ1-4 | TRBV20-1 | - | TGCAGTGCTAGCCCCGTTATGGGATCAACTAATGAAAAACTGTTTTTT | CSASPVMGSTNEKLFF
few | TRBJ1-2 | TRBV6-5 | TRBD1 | TGTGCCAGCAGGACTAGGGCTGGACAGGGGAACATTGGCTACACCTTC | CASRTRAGQGNIGYTF
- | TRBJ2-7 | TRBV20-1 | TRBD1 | TGCTCGGGACAGGGGGACTACGAGCAGTACTTC | CSGQGDYEQYF
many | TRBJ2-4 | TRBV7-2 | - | TGTGCCAGCAGTCTACAGGCGGGGAGATGGGGAAACATTCAGTACTTC | CASSLQAGRWGNIQYF
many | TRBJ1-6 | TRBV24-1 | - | TGTGCCACCAGTGATTTGGGACCGCGGAGCTCCTATAATTCACCCCTCCACTTT | CATSDLGPRSSYNSPLHF
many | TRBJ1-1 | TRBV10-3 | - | TGTGCCATCAGTGAGGGACAACGGGGCACTGAAGCTTTCTTT | CAISEGQRGTEAFF
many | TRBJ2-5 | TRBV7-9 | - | TGTGCCAGCAGCCCAGACAGGGAGGTAAAGACCCAGTACTTC | CASSPDREVKTQYF
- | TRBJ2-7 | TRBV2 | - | TGTGCCAGCAGTGTTAGCGAGGTCCTCCACTTC | CASSVSEVLHF
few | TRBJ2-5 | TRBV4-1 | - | TGCGCCAGCAGCCAACAAGGGACCGAGACCCAGTACTTC | CASSQQGTETQYF
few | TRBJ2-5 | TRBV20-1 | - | TGCAGTGCTAGAGACCCAGGGGACGTTGGGACCCAGTACTTC | CSARDPGDVGTQYF
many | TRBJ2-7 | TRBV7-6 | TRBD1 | TGTGCCAGCAGCTTGGGGACAGGAAACTACGAGCAGTACTTC | CASSLGTGNYEQYF
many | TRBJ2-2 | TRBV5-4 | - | TGTGCCAGCAGCTTGGCTCTAGTCCCAACCGGGGAGCTGTTTTTT | CASSLALVPTGELFF
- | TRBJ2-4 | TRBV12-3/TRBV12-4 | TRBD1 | TGTGCCAGCAGTCAACAGGGGAAGGGGCCCGAGGGCTTC | CASSQQGKGPEGF
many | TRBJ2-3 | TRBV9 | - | TGTGCCAGCAGCGCGGAGTTGTCCCCCACAGATACGCAGTATTTT | CASSAELSPTDTQYF
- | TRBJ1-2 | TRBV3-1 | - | TGTGCCAGCAGCCAAAGGACACTACACGGGGCGTACGGCTACACCTTC | CASSQRTLHGAYGYTF
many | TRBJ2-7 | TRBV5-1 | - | TGCGCCAGCAGCTTGGGTAAAGGACAGTCTGAGGAGCAGTACTTC | CASSLGKGQSEEQYF
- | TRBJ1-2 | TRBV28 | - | TGTGCCAGCAGAAACTCCAACTATGGCTACACCTTC | CASRNSNYGYTF
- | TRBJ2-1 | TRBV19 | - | TGTGCCAGTAGTATAAGTCTAGCTTTGAATGAGCAGTTCTTC | CASSISLALNEQFF
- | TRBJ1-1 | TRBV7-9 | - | TGTGCCAGCAGCTTAGTTAACAGGGTATACCCTGAAGCTTTCTTT | CASSLVNRVYPEAFF
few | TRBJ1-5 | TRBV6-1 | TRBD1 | TGTGCCAGCAGTGCGTATCCGGGACAGGGAGAGCCCCAGCATTTT | CASSAYPGQGEPQHF
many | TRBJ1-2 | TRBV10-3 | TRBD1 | TGTGCCATCAGTAGAACCGACAGGGAGGATGGCTACACCTTC | CAISRTDREDGYTF
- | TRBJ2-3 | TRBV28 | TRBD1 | TGTGCCAGCAGTACAAAGACAGGGGGTTTAGGTTCGGCGCAGTATTTT | CASSTKTGGLGSAQYF
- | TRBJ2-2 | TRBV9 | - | TGTGCCAGCAGCGTAGAACCTATGAACACCGGGGAGCTGTTTTTT | CASSVEPMNTGELFF
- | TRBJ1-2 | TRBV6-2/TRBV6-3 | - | TGTGCCAGCAGTTACTCGACAGCTTCCTTATTCGATGGCTACACCTTC | CASSYSTASLFDGYTF
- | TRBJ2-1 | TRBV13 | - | TGTGCCAGCAGCTTAAGCCCCTTCGCTTCCCTCTACAATGAGCAGTTCTTC | CASSLSPFASLYNEQFF
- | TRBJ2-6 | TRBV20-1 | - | TGCAGTGCTAGAGACCCCAGGCAGGGCCACTCTGGGGCCAACGTCCTGACTTTC | CSARDPRQGHSGANVLTF
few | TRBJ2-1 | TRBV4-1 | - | TGCGCCAGCAGCCAAGTCACGACCGGGACCGGGCGTTTCTTC | CASSQVTTGTGRFF
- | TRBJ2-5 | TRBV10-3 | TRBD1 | TGTGCCGCTCGGACAGGACCCCAAGAGACCCAGTACTTC | CAARTGPQETQYF
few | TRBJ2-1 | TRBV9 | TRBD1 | TGTGCCAGCAGCCCCCCCAAGACAGGGGAAAGATCCTACAATGAGCAGTTCTTC | CASSPPKTGERSYNEQFF
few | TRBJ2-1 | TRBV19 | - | TGTGCCAGTACTGTTCGACAGAACTACAATGAGCAGTTCTTC | CASTVRQNYNEQFF
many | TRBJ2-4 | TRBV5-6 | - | TGTGCCAGCAGCTCCCCGGGACTTATCGTAGCCAAAAACATTCAGTACTTC | CASSSPGLIVAKNIQYF
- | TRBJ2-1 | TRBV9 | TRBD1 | TGTGCCAGCAGCGGGGACAGGGGTCAGGGTGAGCAGTTCTTC | CASSGDRGQGEQFF
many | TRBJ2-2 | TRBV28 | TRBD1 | TGTGCCAGCCGTACCGGGACAGGGTCCACCGGGGAGCTGTTTTTT | CASRTGTGSTGELFF